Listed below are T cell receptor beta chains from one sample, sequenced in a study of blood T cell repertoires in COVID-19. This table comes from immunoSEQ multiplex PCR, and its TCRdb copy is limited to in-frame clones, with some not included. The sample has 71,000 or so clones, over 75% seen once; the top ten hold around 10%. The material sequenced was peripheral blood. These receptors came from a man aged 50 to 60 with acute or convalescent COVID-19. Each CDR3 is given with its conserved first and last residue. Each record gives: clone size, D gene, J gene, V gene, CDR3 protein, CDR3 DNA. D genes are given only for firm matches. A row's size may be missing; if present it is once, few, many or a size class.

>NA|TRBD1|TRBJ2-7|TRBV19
CASSTGQGGYEQYF
TGTGCCAGTAGTACGGGACAGGGGGGCTACGAGCAGTACTTC
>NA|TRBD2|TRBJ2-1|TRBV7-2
CASSLAGGNNEQFF
TGTGCCAGCAGCTTAGCGGGGGGGAACAATGAGCAGTTCTTC
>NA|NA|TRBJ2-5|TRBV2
CARGVNGGRQETQYF
TGTGCCAGAGGGGTTAATGGGGGCAGGCAAGAGACCCAGTACTTC
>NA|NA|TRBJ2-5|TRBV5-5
CASSLALVQAKTETQYF
TGTGCCAGCAGCTTGGCCCTTGTGCAGGCAAAGACGGAGACCCAGTACTTC
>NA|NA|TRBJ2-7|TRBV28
CASKGGAARGLTYEQYF
TGTGCCAGCAAGGGGGGGGCGGCACGGGGATTAACCTACGAGCAGTACTTC
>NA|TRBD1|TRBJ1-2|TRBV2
CASRGEQGSVYGYTF
TGTGCCAGCAGAGGGGAACAGGGGAGCGTCTATGGCTACACCTTC
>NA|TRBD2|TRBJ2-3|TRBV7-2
CASSSGLAGGLNTQYF
TGTGCCAGCAGCTCGGGACTAGCGGGGGGGCTGAATACGCAGTATTTT
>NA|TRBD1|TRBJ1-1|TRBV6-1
CASSETGGMTEAFF
TGTGCCAGCAGTGAAACAGGGGGGATGACTGAAGCTTTCTTT
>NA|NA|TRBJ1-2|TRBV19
CASNLASVYTF
TGTGCCAGTAACCTGGCCTCCGTCTACACCTTC
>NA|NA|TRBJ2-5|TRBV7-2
CASSLAQGKETQYF
TGTGCCAGCAGCTTAGCGCAGGGGAAAGAGACCCAGTACTTC
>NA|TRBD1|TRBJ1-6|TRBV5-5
CASSLMWDSRNSPLHF
TGTGCCAGCAGCTTGATGTGGGACAGCAGAAATTCACCCCTCCACTTT
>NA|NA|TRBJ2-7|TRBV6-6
CASSYGEGSSYEQYF
TGTGCCAGCAGTTACGGGGAAGGGAGCTCCTACGAGCAGTACTTC
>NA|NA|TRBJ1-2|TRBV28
CASSRDKTNYGYTF
TGTGCCAGCAGTAGGGACAAAACTAACTATGGCTACACCTTC
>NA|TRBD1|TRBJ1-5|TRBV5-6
CASSSGQGITQPQHF
TGTGCCAGCAGCTCGGGACAGGGAATCACTCAGCCCCAGCATTTT
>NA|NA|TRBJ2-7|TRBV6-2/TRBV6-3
CASSTAGAYEQYF
TGTGCCAGCAGTACCGCCGGGGCCTACGAGCAGTACTTC
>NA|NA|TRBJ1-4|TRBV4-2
CASSQAGGSANEKLFF
TGTGCCAGCAGCCAAGCGGGGGGCTCGGCTAATGAAAAACTGTTTTTT
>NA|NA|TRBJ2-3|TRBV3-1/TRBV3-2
CASSQGSVPDTQYF
TGTGCCAGCAGCCAAGGATCGGTACCAGATACGCAGTATTTT
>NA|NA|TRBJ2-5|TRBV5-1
CASSLLTGRETQYF
TGCGCCAGCAGCTTGTTGACAGGACGGGAGACCCAGTACTTC
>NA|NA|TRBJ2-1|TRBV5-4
CASSLVGQGVGQFF
TGTGCCAGCAGCTTGGTGGGCCAGGGTGTTGGGCAGTTCTTC
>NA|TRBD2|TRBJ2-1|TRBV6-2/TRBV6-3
CASSSSGTYNEQFF
TGTGCCAGCAGTTCGAGCGGGACCTACAATGAGCAGTTCTTC
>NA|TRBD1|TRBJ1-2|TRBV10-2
CASSRTGVVLGGYTF
TGCGCCAGCAGTCGGACAGGGGTCGTTCTGGGGGGCTACACCTTC
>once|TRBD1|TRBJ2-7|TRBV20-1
CSARQGYEQYF
TGCAGTGCCAGACAGGGCTACGAGCAGTACTTC
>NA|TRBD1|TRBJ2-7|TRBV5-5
CASSKATTGEMDSYEQYF
TGTGCCAGCAGCAAGGCTACGACAGGGGAAATGGACTCCTACGAGCAGTACTTC
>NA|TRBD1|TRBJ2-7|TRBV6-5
CASSSARQGSYEQYF
TGTGCCAGCAGTTCCGCCCGACAGGGCTCCTACGAGCAGTACTTC
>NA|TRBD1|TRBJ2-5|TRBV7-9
CASSYTPTGAETQYF
TGTGCCAGCAGCTACACCCCCACAGGGGCAGAGACCCAGTACTTC
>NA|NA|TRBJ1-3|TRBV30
CAWSVPLPGNGNTIYF
TGTGCCTGGAGTGTACCCCTTCCAGGGAATGGAAACACCATATATTTT
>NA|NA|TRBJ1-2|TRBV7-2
CASSSPYGYTF
TGTGCCAGCAGTTCCCCTTATGGCTACACCTTC
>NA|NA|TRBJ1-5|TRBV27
CASSPYRQNNQPQHF
TGTGCCAGCAGTCCCTACCGACAGAACAATCAGCCCCAGCATTTT
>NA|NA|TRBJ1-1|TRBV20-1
CSASSRSITEAFF
TGCAGTGCTAGTAGCAGGTCGATCACTGAAGCTTTCTTT
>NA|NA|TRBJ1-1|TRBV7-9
CASTSDMAPPVIF
TGTGCCAGCACCTCTGACATGGCTCCGCCGGTAATCTTT
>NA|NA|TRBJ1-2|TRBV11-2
CASSPLRQARANYGYTF
TGTGCCAGCAGCCCTTTGAGACAGGCCCGGGCTAACTATGGCTACACCTTC
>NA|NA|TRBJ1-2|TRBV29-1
CSVEKGDYGYTF
TGCAGCGTTGAAAAGGGGGACTATGGCTACACCTTC
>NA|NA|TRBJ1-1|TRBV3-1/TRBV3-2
CASSLTGQSTEAFF
TGTGCCAGCAGCCTCACCGGACAGTCCACTGAAGCTTTCTTT
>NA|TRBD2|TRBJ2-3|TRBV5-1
CASSGGRDTDTQYF
TGCGCCAGCAGCGGCGGGAGAGACACAGATACGCAGTATTTT
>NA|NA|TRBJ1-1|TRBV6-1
CASSERVGGNTEAFF
TGTGCCAGCAGTGAACGAGTAGGAGGAAACACTGAAGCTTTCTTT
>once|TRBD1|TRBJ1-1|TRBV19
CASSIGDRIGSSEAFF
TGTGCCAGTAGTATAGGGGACAGGATCGGGAGCAGTGAAGCTTTCTTT
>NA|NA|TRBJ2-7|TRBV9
CASSAHPGVRQYF
TGTGCCAGCAGCGCACACCCGGGGGTCAGGCAGTACTTC
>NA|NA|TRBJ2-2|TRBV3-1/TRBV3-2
CASSLLREGDTGELFF
TGTGCCAGCAGCCTCCTCAGGGAAGGGGACACCGGGGAGCTGTTTTTT
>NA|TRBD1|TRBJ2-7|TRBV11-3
CASRSGTGSYEQYF
TGTGCCAGCAGGTCCGGGACAGGAAGCTACGAGCAGTACTTC
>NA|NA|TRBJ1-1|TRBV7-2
CASSLGQNTEAFF
TGTGCCAGCAGCTTAGGACAGAACACTGAAGCTTTCTTT
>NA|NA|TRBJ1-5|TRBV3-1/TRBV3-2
CASSPSWEQPQHF
TGTGCCAGCAGCCCTAGTTGGGAGCAGCCCCAGCATTTT